Only a few counts were recorded for the clone carrying this TCR beta chain. This record belongs to a study of memory CD4+ T cells and cytomegalovirus serostatus. Method: immunoSEQ multiplex PCR; TCRdb's copy keeps in-frame clones and lacks some. Here the sample spans 45,000 to 60,000 clones, about four fifths being singletons. The sort gate was single viable CD3+CD4+CD8-CD45RO+ cells for memory CD4+ T cells. This CDR3 is built from 13 residues. Trimming removed 9 bases at V and 0 bases at J, with 9 bases between. In germline, CDR1 is SNHLY, CDR2 FYNNEI. The chain recombines TRBV2 with TRBJ2-1; D gene uncertain. Sequenced input: memory CD4+ T cells from blood. The sequence was collected from an adult in good health and CMV-seropositive. The CDR3 DNA reads as TGTGCCAGTGGTACGAGCTCCTACAATGAGCAGTTCTTC. It specifies CASGTSSYNEQFF.